This T cell receptor (beta chain) is drawn from a study of cytomegalovirus exposure and HLA in healthy donors. Study details: According to later analysis, the same platform produced the 130 or so validation and about 630 first-cohort repertoires.

The CDR3 runs 15 residues. V was pared by 1 base and J by 0 bases, with 2 bases of the junction left unmatched. Germline V gene lookup returns CDR1 SGHNT and CDR2 YYREEE (reference sequence). Only in-frame clones appear in the TCRdb table, and some are missing; sequencing was by immunoSEQ multiplex PCR. The data show a few hundred thousand clones, roughly 90% seen once. This receptor was obtained from a man between 18 and 29 years old in good health and CMV-seropositive. Sequencing was done on a sample of PBMCs. The V and J genes are TRBV5-4 and TRBJ2-7; 9 bases fit TRBD2. CDR3 sequence: CASSLLAGISYEQYF. The DNA of the CDR3 is TGTGCCAGCAGCTTGCTAGCGGGGATCTCCTACGAGCAGTACTTC.